This T cell receptor (beta chain) is drawn from a study of T cells in localized non-small cell lung cancer. Details on this clone: Its antigen remains unidentified.

TCRdb's table, derived via immunoSEQ multiplex PCR, lists solely in-frame clones and lacks some. The table lists about 25,000 clones, about nine tenths of them singletons. Study-wide results and limits: Uninvolved adjacent lung showed the highest T cell clonality, exceeding tumor. In adjacent lung appeared a median around 57 of the top 100 tumor clones.

Source: peripheral blood mononuclear cells, taken before any cancer treatment. This TCR came from a woman aged 35 to 70 with stage III lung adenocarcinoma.

CDR3 sequence reads: CASSLSEIGTMNTEAFF. The CDR3 bases are TGTGCCAGCAGCTTATCGGAGATTGGCACTATGAACACTGAAGCTTTCTTT. J is TRBJ1-1 and V is TRBV7-3, with D hard to call. Trimming removed 2 bases at V and 0 bases at J, with 16 bases between. The germline CDR1 and CDR2 sequences are SGHTA and FQGTGA. The CDR3 totals 17 residues.